The 19 T cell receptor beta chains reported below all come from one sample, sequenced in a study of OX40 agonist ivuxolimab in advanced cancers. Produced via immunoSEQ multiplex PCR; TCRdb's table is partial and in-frame only. Altogether some 140,000 clones are present, 75% to 95% being singletons, with the ten largest covering about 1%. Source: CD4+ or CD8+ T cells sorted from blood, taken in a trial of the OX40 agonist ivuxolimab. These receptors were taken from an adult with an advanced solid tumor such as melanoma, head and neck, liver or kidney cancer.

This clone came up once. The V and J genes are TRBV29-1 and TRBJ1-2; maybe TRBD1 (5 bases). There are 13 residues in the CDR3. Germline CDR1 is SQVTM and CDR2 is ANQGSEA. The V gene lost 5 bases and the J gene lost 4 bases, with 14 bases spanning the gap. The CDR3 sequence is CSVQGGVGYGYTF. As DNA, the CDR3 is TGCAGCGTTCAAGGAGGGGTCGGCTATGGCTACACCTTC.

This chain uses TRBV19 with TRBJ2-7; possible D gene TRBD2, 6 bases. The CDR3 runs to 15 residues. Germline values: CDR1 LNHDA, CDR2 SQIVND (reference sequence). With 4 bases removed from V and 6 bases from J, the gap between germline ends came to 19 bases. The CDR3 region has the DNA TGTGCCAGTAGTACCCGGTGGGGGGATTCTCGCGAGCAGTACTTC. It translates to CASSTRWGDSREQYF.

This chain links TRBV28 with TRBJ2-1, with TRBD1 as a possible D gene (5 bases). In germline, CDR1 is MDHEN, CDR2 SYDVKM. The CDR3 runs to 14 residues. Trimming shortened V by 5 bases and J by 9 bases, and 17 bases separated the two germline ends. Here the CDR3 reads CASSDGARPSEQFF. The CDR3 DNA follows: TGTGCCAGCAGTGATGGGGCGAGGCCATCTGAGCAGTTCTTC.

The CDR3: CASSPGTSGIRIHEQYF. CDR3 nucleotide sequence: TGTGCCAGCAGCCCCGGGACTAGCGGGATCCGGATCCACGAGCAGTACTTC. The J gene is TRBJ2-7, the V gene TRBV7-2; 13 bases agree with TRBD2. With 5 bases clipped from V and 5 bases from J, the junction kept 12 bases outside the gene matches. The CDR3 spans 17 residues. Germline CDR1 SGHTA, CDR2 FQGNSA.

The V gene is TRBV28, the J gene TRBJ2-3; D is ambiguous. The CDR3 sequence is 14 residues long. The V and J ends lost 9 bases and 4 bases respectively, with 17 bases between them. CDR1 and CDR2 from the germline V gene are MDHEN and SYDVKM. For the CDR3, the DNA is TGTGCCAGTGGAGCATTGGCAAATTCAGATACGCAGTATTTT. Translation gives CASGALANSDTQYF. Looking up the rest from reference TRBV28 and TRBJ2-3 gives the full variable domain: DVKVTQSSRYLVKRTGEKVFLECVQDMDHENMFWYRQDPGLGLRLIYFSYDVKMKEKGDIPEGYSVSREKKERFSLILESASTNQTSMYLCASGALANSDTQYFGPGTRLTVL.

The V gene is TRBV7-9, the J gene TRBJ1-6, with 9 bases matching TRBD1. CDR3 length: 16 residues. Germline CDR1 reads SEHNR; CDR2 reads FQNEAQ (reference sequence). Germline trimming cut 5 bases from V and 7 bases from J; bases unmatched to any gene: 9. CDR3 DNA sequence: TGTGCCAGCAGCACACCCACAGGACAGGGGAATTCACCCCTCCACTTT. Its protein product is CASSTPTGQGNSPLHF.

The CDR3: CASRLGTGRNTEAFF. As DNA, the CDR3 is TGTGCCAGCAGGTTGGGGACAGGCCGGAACACTGAAGCTTTCTTT. V and J are TRBV2 and TRBJ1-1; 8 nucleotides match TRBD1. CDR1 and CDR2 (germline): SNHLY, FYNNEI. J lost 1 base, V lost 6 bases, and 7 bases had no gene match. The CDR3 is made up of 15 amino acids.

The chain links TRBV5-4 to TRBJ2-5; 11 positions agree with TRBD2. The CDR3 totals 17 residues. Germline CDR1 is SGHNT and CDR2 is YYREEE (reference sequence). Unmatched junction bases numbered 11, after V lost 3 bases and J lost 4 bases. Here the CDR3 DNA reads TGTGCCAGCAGCTCTCAAACTAGCGGGAGTGGACGAGAGACCCAGTACTTC. Its translation: CASSSQTSGSGRETQYF.

J is TRBJ2-7 and V is TRBV7-9; 7 positions match TRBD1. The trim removed 5 bases at V and 0 bases at J, leaving 4 bases unmatched. There are 14 residues in the CDR3. Germline CDR1 reads SEHNR; CDR2 reads FQNEAQ (reference sequence). DNA of the CDR3: TGTGCCAGCAGCGAACAGGGGCCCTCCTACGAGCAGTACTTC. It codes for CASSEQGPSYEQYF.

This chain uses TRBV7-9 with TRBJ1-1, with D possibly matching TRBD1 (5 bases). CDR1 and CDR2 from the germline V gene are SEHNR and FQNEAQ (reference sequence). This CDR3 has 16 residues. V was pared by 1 base and J by 0 bases, with 12 bases between. CDR3 loop: CASSLDPGRVNTEAFF. CDR3 nucleotides: TGTGCCAGCAGCTTAGATCCAGGGCGGGTGAACACTGAAGCTTTCTTT.

This CDR3 is CASSLSSENEAFF. The CDR3 DNA is TGTGCCAGCAGCTTATCTTCAGAAAATGAAGCTTTCTTT. The chain joins TRBV7-3 to TRBJ1-1, with D unresolved. The CDR3 runs 13 residues. Germline CDR1 and CDR2: SGHTA and FQGTGA. Trimming cost V 2 bases and J 7 bases, with 11 bases left between them.

This chain uses TRBV7-9 with TRBJ2-3; 10 bases fit TRBD1. The CDR3 is 15 residues long. V gave up 5 bases and J gave up 3 bases; unmatched junction bases: 5. CDR1 SEHNR and CDR2 FQNEAQ come from the germline V gene (reference sequence). CDR3 DNA sequence: TGTGCCAGCAGCCCTCCGGGACAGGGGACAGATACGCAGTATTTT. Protein: CASSPPGQGTDTQYF.

The J gene is TRBJ1-1, the V gene TRBV7-8, with D possibly matching TRBD1 (6 bases). Trimming stripped 0 bases from V and 1 base from J, with 9 bases between. Germline loops: CDR1 SGHVS, CDR2 FQNEAQ. The CDR3 extends over 15 amino acids. CDR3 nucleotide sequence: TGTGCCAGCAGCTTAGCGGGACAAAAGAACACTGAAGCTTTCTTT. This encodes CASSLAGQKNTEAFF.

The table lists this clone with a count of one. The chain is built from TRBV27 and TRBJ1-4, with 9 bases matching TRBD1. V lost 3 bases and J lost 3; bases outside the gene matches: 2. The CDR3 is made up of 15 amino acids. Germline V CDR1 and CDR2: MNHEY, SMNVEV (reference sequence). CDR3 residues: CASSLGQGPNEKLFF. The CDR3 region has the DNA TGTGCCAGCAGTTTGGGACAGGGTCCTAATGAAAAACTGTTTTTT.

J is TRBJ1-4 and V is TRBV28, with 8 bases lining up with TRBD1. V was clipped by 5 bases and J by 4 bases; unmatched bases: 6. The CDR3 contains 15 residues. The germline gives CDR1 MDHEN, CDR2 SYDVKM. The CDR3 nucleotides read TGTGCCAGCAGTCTGGGGACAGGACATAATGAAAAACTGTTTTTT. Its protein product is CASSLGTGHNEKLFF.

The chain combines TRBV7-2 with TRBJ1-4; TRBD1 is a possible D gene (5 bases). This CDR3 spans 14 amino acids. Germline CDR1 and CDR2: SGHTA and FQGNSA. Trimming pared 5 bases from V and 7 bases from J, leaving 14 bases between. CDR3 nucleotides: TGTGCCAGCAGCCGGGACCCTAGAGGTGAAAAACTGTTTTTT. Amino acids: CASSRDPRGEKLFF.

The chain recombines TRBV28 with TRBJ1-2, with D hard to call. This CDR3 contains 10 residues. Germline lookup yields CDR1 MDHEN and CDR2 SYDVKM. V lost 6 bases and J lost 8, with 7 bases in between. The CDR3: CASSGKGYTF. DNA of the CDR3: TGTGCCAGCAGCGGGAAAGGCTACACCTTC.

The rearrangement joins TRBV28 to TRBJ1-1; 7 nucleotides align to TRBD1. The CDR3 has 15 residues. V lost 3 bases and J lost 1; bases outside the gene matches: 5. Per germline, CDR1 MDHEN and CDR2 SYDVKM. The CDR3 loop is CASSLWDRRNTEAFF. The CDR3 DNA sequence: TGTGCCAGCAGTTTGTGGGACAGAAGGAACACTGAAGCTTTCTTT. Variable domain in full (rest from reference TRBV28 and TRBJ1-1): DVKVTQSSRYLVKRTGEKVFLECVQDMDHENMFWYRQDPGLGLRLIYFSYDVKMKEKGDIPEGYSVSREKKERFSLILESASTNQTSMYLCASSLWDRRNTEAFFGQGTRLTVV.

V gene TRBV4-3 combines with J gene TRBJ1-6; tentatively, D is TRBD1 (5 bases). The germline V and J ends were trimmed by 6 bases and 7 bases, with 10 bases remaining between them. There are 13 residues in the CDR3. The germline V gene has CDR1 LGHNA and CDR2 YSLEER. The CDR3 spells CASRGGENSPLHF. DNA of the CDR3: TGCGCCAGCAGGGGGGGGGAGAATTCACCCCTCCACTTT.